This T cell receptor (beta chain) originates from a study of vaccination and CD4 T cells after COVID-19. As for the study in general: Cells received overlapping spike peptides from SARS-CoV-2, HCoV-NL63, HCoV-OC43 and HCoV-229E as stimulation. No peptide, an HIV-1 Nef pool, or a CEFX pool was what each control culture received. Findings and caveats of the study: The analysis of convalescent patients involved relatively few individuals and lacked early post-infection timepoints.

A word on this clonotype: Its antigen is unknown. One junction end disagrees with the germline gene, perhaps due to a read error.

Described treatment: roughly 10-day PBMC culture with coronavirus spike peptide pools or control peptides (ViraFEST assay). The study sequenced cultured CD4+ T cell DNA using the Oncomine TCR Beta short-read assay. TCRdb independently ran MiXCR on the PCR reads; one entry per CDR3 protein. The sample shows 15,000 to 20,000 distinct CDR3 sequences, around 45% of them seen only once. This receptor was identified in a human donor who had recovered from COVID-19. Material: CD4+ T cells from blood, cultured in vitro, obtained before SARS-CoV-2 vaccination.

The CDR3 DNA reads as TGCGCCAGCAGATACAGGGATATTGGCACTGAAGCTTTCTTT. This codes for CASRYRDIGTEAFF. The rearrangement links TRBV7-9 to TRBJ1-1; possibly TRBD1 for D (6 bases). From germline, CDR1 is SEHNR and CDR2 FQNEAQ (reference sequence). The CDR3 runs 14 residues.